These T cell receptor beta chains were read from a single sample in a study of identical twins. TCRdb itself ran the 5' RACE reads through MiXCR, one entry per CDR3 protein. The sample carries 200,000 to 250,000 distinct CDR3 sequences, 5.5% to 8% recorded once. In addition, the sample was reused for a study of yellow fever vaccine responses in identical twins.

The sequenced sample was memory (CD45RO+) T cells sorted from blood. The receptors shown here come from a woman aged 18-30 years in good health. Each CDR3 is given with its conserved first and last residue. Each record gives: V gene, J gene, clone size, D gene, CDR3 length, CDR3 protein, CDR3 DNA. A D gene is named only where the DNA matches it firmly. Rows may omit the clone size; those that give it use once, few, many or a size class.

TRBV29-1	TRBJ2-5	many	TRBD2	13	CSVGGTTQETQYF	TGCAGCGTTGGGGGGACTACACAAGAGACCCAGTACTTC
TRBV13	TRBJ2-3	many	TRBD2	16	CASSLGLAGGVDTQYF	TGTGCCAGCAGCTTAGGACTAGCGGGAGGTGTGGATACGCAGTATTTT
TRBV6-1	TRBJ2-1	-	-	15	CASSVFAGSYNEQFF	TGTGCCAGCAGTGTTTTTGCGGGATCCTACAATGAGCAGTTCTTC
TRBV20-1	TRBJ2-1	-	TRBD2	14	CSARGGGNYNEQFF	TGCAGTGCTCGGGGGGGGGGAAACTACAATGAGCAGTTCTTC
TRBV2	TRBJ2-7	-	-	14	CASSEMSQAYEQYF	TGTGCCAGCAGTGAAATGTCACAGGCCTACGAGCAGTACTTC
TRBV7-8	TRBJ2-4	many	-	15	CASSLAGRGQNIQYF	TGTGCCAGCAGCTTAGCCGGCAGGGGACAAAACATTCAGTACTTC
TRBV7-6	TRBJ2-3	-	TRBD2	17	CASSSTLGTSGRETQYF	TGTGCCAGCAGCTCGACCCTCGGGACTAGCGGAAGAGAGACGCAGTATTTT
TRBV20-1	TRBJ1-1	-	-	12	CSVVRVNTEAFF	TGCAGTGTAGTCAGGGTGAACACTGAAGCTTTCTTT
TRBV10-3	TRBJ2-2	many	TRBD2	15	CAISDSGRTAGELFF	TGTGCCATCAGTGACAGCGGGAGGACCGCCGGGGAGCTGTTTTTT
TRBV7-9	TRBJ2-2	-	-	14	CASSFTRDTGELFF	TGTGCCAGCAGCTTTACTAGGGACACCGGGGAGCTGTTTTTT
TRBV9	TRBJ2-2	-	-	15	CASSVGTTNTGELFF	TGTGCCAGCAGCGTAGGGACAACGAACACCGGGGAGCTGTTTTTT